These T cell receptor beta chains were read from a single sample in a study of blood T cell repertoires in COVID-19. TCRdb's table, derived via immunoSEQ multiplex PCR, lists solely in-frame clones and lacks some. Of 270,000 or so clones listed, about nine tenths are singletons. What was sequenced was PBMCs or T cells enriched from blood (not recorded which). The origin of the receptors is a woman aged 25 to 39 with acute COVID-19. Both conserved end residues are part of each CDR3. Fields, in order: J gene, V gene, D gene, clone size, CDR3 protein, CDR3 DNA. A D gene is named only where the DNA matches it firmly. Rows give clone size only sometimes, using once, few, many, or a class for an expanded clone.

>TRBJ2-1|TRBV3-1/TRBV3-2|TRBD2|.
CASSRVGTSGRTEQFF
TGTGCCAGCAGCCGGGTTGGGACTAGCGGGAGAACTGAGCAGTTCTTC
>TRBJ2-6|TRBV10-3|TRBD1|.
CAIRPGQGGLGANVLTF
TGTGCCATCAGACCAGGACAGGGGGGGCTCGGGGCCAACGTCCTGACTTTC
>TRBJ2-3|TRBV7-2|.|.
CASSRADTQYF
TGTGCCAGCAGCCGCGCAGATACGCAGTATTTT
>TRBJ2-1|TRBV4-1|.|.
CASSFRDFPNEQFF
TGCGCCAGCAGCTTCCGGGACTTCCCCAATGAGCAGTTCTTC
>TRBJ1-1|TRBV7-9|.|.
CASSLPGRRNTEAFF
TGTGCCAGCAGCTTACCTGGCAGAAGAAACACTGAAGCTTTCTTT
>TRBJ2-7|TRBV28|TRBD2|.
CASRPQAGVYEQYF
TGTGCCAGCAGGCCTCAGGCGGGAGTCTACGAGCAGTACTTC
>TRBJ2-7|TRBV15|.|.
CATSRDGDSYEQYF
TGTGCCACCAGCAGAGACGGAGACTCCTACGAGCAGTACTTC
>TRBJ2-1|TRBV10-3|TRBD2|.
CAISDPTSGSFYEQFF
TGTGCCATCAGTGACCCCACTAGCGGGAGTTTCTATGAGCAGTTCTTC
>TRBJ1-1|TRBV28|.|.
CASSSRQIFGNTEAFF
TGTGCCAGCAGTTCGAGACAGATCTTCGGGAACACTGAAGCTTTCTTT
>TRBJ2-2|TRBV7-9|TRBD1|.
CASFMTGTGYSGELFF
TGTGCCAGCTTCATGACCGGGACAGGGTATTCCGGGGAGCTGTTTTTT
>TRBJ1-2|TRBV4-2|TRBD1|.
CASSQDRDRAFGYTF
TGTGCCAGCAGCCAGGACCGGGACAGGGCGTTTGGCTACACCTTC
>TRBJ1-5|TRBV15|.|.
CATSRDSLGHFNQPQHF
TGTGCCACCAGCAGAGATTCACTTGGACACTTTAATCAGCCCCAGCATTTT
>TRBJ2-3|TRBV7-3|.|.
CASSFSGNTDTQYF
TGTGCCAGCAGCTTTAGCGGAAACACAGATACGCAGTATTTT
>TRBJ2-2|TRBV4-3|TRBD2|.
CASSNHLAGDTGELFF
TGCGCCAGCAGCAACCATCTAGCGGGGGACACCGGGGAGCTGTTTTTT
>TRBJ2-5|TRBV9|TRBD1|.
CASSVRQGGQETQYF
TGTGCCAGCAGCGTGAGACAGGGGGGCCAAGAGACCCAGTACTTC
>TRBJ1-6|TRBV11-2|.|once
CASSARGGPNSPLHF
TGTGCCAGCAGCGCCCGAGGGGGACCAAATTCACCCCTCCACTTT
>TRBJ2-1|TRBV18|.|.
CASSPGSVNRDEQFF
TGTGCCAGCTCACCAGGGAGCGTCAATCGGGATGAGCAGTTCTTC
>TRBJ2-3|TRBV29-1|TRBD2|.
CSVEGSGRIQFIPSTDTQYF
TGCAGCGTTGAGGGTAGCGGGAGGATCCAATTCATTCCTAGCACAGATACGCAGTATTTT
>TRBJ2-3|TRBV25-1|.|.
CASSDLPGSVRDTQYF
TGTGCCAGCAGTGATCTCCCCGGGAGTGTCAGAGATACGCAGTATTTT
>TRBJ1-1|TRBV6-1|.|.
CASSENGRDGTEAFF
TGTGCCAGCAGTGAAAATGGTCGGGATGGCACTGAAGCTTTCTTT
>TRBJ2-1|TRBV4-1|TRBD2|.
CASSQDYKGGSSYNEQFF
TGCGCCAGCAGCCAAGATTATAAGGGAGGGAGCTCCTACAATGAGCAGTTCTTC
>TRBJ2-7|TRBV4-1|.|.
CATLGDLGEQYF
TGCGCCACGCTAGGGGATTTAGGGGAGCAGTACTTC
>TRBJ2-7|TRBV29-1|.|.
CSVLRAGSTHEQYF
TGCAGCGTTTTACGGGCTGGGAGTACTCACGAGCAGTACTTC
>TRBJ2-7|TRBV5-1|TRBD1|.
CASSPGQGNEQYF
TGCGCCAGCAGCCCGGGACAGGGTAACGAGCAGTACTTC
>TRBJ2-5|TRBV29-1|.|.
CSASNVGAVSETQYF
TGCAGCGCCTCAAACGTTGGGGCGGTTTCAGAGACCCAGTACTTC
>TRBJ1-1|TRBV20-1|TRBD1|.
CSASGQEDTEAFF
TGCAGTGCTAGTGGACAGGAGGATACTGAAGCTTTCTTT
>TRBJ2-7|TRBV10-1|TRBD2|.
CASSESTSAQGEQYF
TGCGCCAGCAGTGAGTCGACTAGCGCCCAGGGGGAGCAGTACTTC
>TRBJ2-1|TRBV9|.|once
CASSATHYNEQFF
TGTGCCAGCAGCGCGACTCATTACAATGAGCAGTTCTTC